These T cell receptor beta chains were read from a single sample in a study of Ad26.COV2.S vaccination and SARS-CoV-2 variants. Clones were read by immunoSEQ multiplex PCR, and TCRdb kept only the in-frame ones, dropping some. The table lists around 300,000 clones, 70% to 90% of them singletons, with roughly 10% in the top ten. The source material was peripheral blood, sampled in a trial of Ad26.COV2.S vaccine versus placebo. These receptors all stem from a person aged 18-60 years who received the Ad26.COV2.S COVID-19 vaccine or a placebo. CDR3s include the opening cysteine and the closing phenylalanine or tryptophan. A D gene is named only where the DNA matches it firmly. A row's size may be missing; if present it is once, few, many or a size class.

>once|TRBJ2-5|TRBV18|-
CASSPGETQYF
TGTGCCAGCTCACCGGGGGAGACCCAGTACTTC
>-|TRBJ2-1|TRBV5-1|TRBD2
CASSTSTSAHEQFF
TGCGCCAGCAGCACATCAACTAGCGCCCATGAGCAGTTCTTC
>once|TRBJ1-2|TRBV4-1|-
CASSDRDGSFYGYTF
TGCGCCAGCAGCGACCGGGACGGATCCTTCTATGGCTACACCTTC
>-|TRBJ1-6|TRBV11-2|TRBD1
CASSRDRPPNSPLHF
TGTGCCAGCAGCCGGGACAGGCCACCTAATTCACCCCTCCACTTT
>once|TRBJ1-5|TRBV5-6|TRBD1
CASSFGTGGGGQTQHF
TGTGCCAGCAGCTTTGGGACAGGGGGCGGGGGCCAGACCCAGCATTTT
>few|TRBJ2-3|TRBV18|-
CASSPTLLLEGTDTQYF
TGTGCCAGCTCACCAACCCTACTTTTGGAGGGAACAGATACGCAGTATTTT
>-|TRBJ2-1|TRBV4-1|TRBD2
CASSRLAEAYNEQFF
TGCGCCAGCAGCCGACTAGCGGAAGCCTACAATGAGCAGTTCTTC
>large|TRBJ2-2|TRBV27|-
CASSFNTGELFF
TGTGCCAGCAGTTTCAACACCGGGGAGCTGTTTTTT
>-|TRBJ2-2|TRBV7-9|-
CASSLPLGLAGELFF
TGTGCCAGCAGCTTACCTCTGGGGTTGGCCGGGGAGCTGTTTTTT
>-|TRBJ1-2|TRBV7-2|-
CASSLAYGDYGYTF
TGTGCCAGCAGCTTAGCATACGGGGACTATGGCTACACCTTC
>-|TRBJ1-6|TRBV7-2|-
CASSARGDLSGSPLHF
TGTGCCAGCAGCGCCCGGGGTGATCTTTCGGGGTCACCCCTCCACTTT
>-|TRBJ2-2|TRBV28|TRBD1
CASSLGDRVNTGELFF
TGTGCCAGCAGTTTAGGGGACAGGGTGAACACCGGGGAGCTGTTTTTT
>once|TRBJ2-3|TRBV25-1|-
CASAPGWSSSTDTQYF
TGTGCCAGCGCCCCGGGGTGGAGCTCTAGCACAGATACGCAGTATTTT
>-|TRBJ2-7|TRBV15|TRBD1
CATSGRVGGPVRSLGSYEQYF
TGTGCCACCAGCGGTAGAGTAGGGGGCCCCGTTAGGTCCCTGGGCTCCTACGAGCAGTACTTC
>-|TRBJ2-2|TRBV5-1|-
CASSSEGNTGELFF
TGCGCCAGCAGCTCAGAGGGGAACACCGGGGAGCTGTTTTTT
>-|TRBJ2-7|TRBV7-2|-
CASSLEGFYEQYF
TGTGCCAGCAGCTTAGAGGGTTTTTACGAGCAGTACTTC
>-|TRBJ2-2|TRBV11-1|-
CASSPRQNTGELFF
TGTGCCAGCAGCCCCAGACAGAACACCGGGGAGCTGTTTTTT
>few|TRBJ2-7|TRBV7-2|TRBD2
CASSLGGTSGYEQYF
TGTGCCAGCAGCTTAGGAGGGACTAGCGGTTACGAGCAGTACTTC
>-|TRBJ2-7|TRBV2|-
CASSASQGYEQYF
TGTGCCAGCAGCGCCTCGCAGGGGTACGAGCAGTACTTC
>-|TRBJ2-1|TRBV6-2/TRBV6-3|TRBD2
CASSYRLSGEHYNEQFF
TGTGCCAGCAGTTATCGATTAAGCGGGGAACATTACAATGAGCAGTTCTTC
>-|TRBJ2-3|TRBV7-2|TRBD2
CASSLRLAGETDTQYF
TGTGCCAGCAGCTTACGGCTAGCGGGGGAAACAGATACGCAGTATTTT
>-|TRBJ1-6|TRBV9|-
CASSVLAAQGSPLHF
TGTGCCAGCAGCGTCTTGGCCGCCCAAGGTTCACCCCTCCACTTT
>-|TRBJ1-6|TRBV7-2|-
CASSLTDYNSPLHF
TGTGCCAGCAGCCTAACAGACTATAATTCACCCCTCCACTTT
>many|TRBJ2-5|TRBV14|TRBD2
CASSASGRAQETQYF
TGTGCCAGCAGCGCTAGCGGGAGAGCCCAAGAGACCCAGTACTTC
>-|TRBJ1-1|TRBV24-1|-
CATSDPVSGNTEAFF
TGTGCCACCAGTGACCCGGTTAGCGGGAACACTGAAGCTTTCTTT
>once|TRBJ1-2|TRBV5-1|-
CASSPGDREGYGYTF
TGCGCCAGCAGCCCCGGGGACCGGGAGGGCTATGGCTACACCTTC
>once|TRBJ1-6|TRBV5-3|-
CARSWSVKDNSPLHF
TGTGCCAGAAGCTGGTCCGTCAAGGATAATTCACCCCTCCACTTT
>-|TRBJ1-2|TRBV19|-
CASNTGVGDYGYTF
TGTGCCAGTAACACGGGTGTAGGAGACTATGGCTACACCTTC
>-|TRBJ1-6|TRBV3-1/TRBV3-2|-
CASSQGLGGSTDSPLHF
TGTGCCAGCAGCCAAGGATTGGGGGGTTCGACTGATTCACCCCTCCACTTT
>-|TRBJ2-1|TRBV5-1|-
CASSLKPPSNEQFF
TGCGCCAGCAGCTTGAAACCGCCCTCAAATGAGCAGTTCTTC
>-|TRBJ1-1|TRBV30|TRBD1
CAWSVPRQGAPEAFF
TGTGCCTGGAGTGTACCCCGGCAGGGGGCTCCTGAAGCTTTCTTT
>-|TRBJ2-1|TRBV19|-
CASSTHLLATEQFF
TGTGCCAGTAGTACCCATCTCCTAGCGACTGAGCAGTTCTTC
>-|TRBJ1-5|TRBV6-6|TRBD1
CASSTGQGIQPQHF
TGTGCCAGCAGTACCGGACAGGGAATTCAGCCCCAGCATTTT
>-|TRBJ1-2|TRBV6-1|-
CASSESPVSGLAYGYTF
TGTGCCAGCAGTGAATCTCCCGTTTCGGGGTTGGCCTATGGCTACACCTTC
>-|TRBJ1-6|TRBV27|-
CASRAGQLNSPLHF
TGTGCCAGCCGGGCAGGACAGCTAAATTCACCCCTCCACTTT
>-|TRBJ1-2|TRBV27|TRBD1
CASSLGQGGNYGYTF
TGTGCCAGCAGTTTAGGTCAGGGGGGCAACTATGGCTACACCTTC
>-|TRBJ2-1|TRBV29-1|TRBD2
CSVEIGLAGLGRQFF
TGCAGCGTTGAAATAGGGCTAGCGGGGCTGGGACGGCAGTTCTTC
>-|TRBJ2-3|TRBV3-1/TRBV3-2|-
CASSQGSTSPTDTQYF
TGTGCCAGCAGCCAAGGGTCAACTAGCCCCACAGATACGCAGTATTTT
>-|TRBJ2-3|TRBV7-2|-
CASSPRLDTQYF
TGTGCCAGCAGCCCACGTCTAGATACGCAGTATTTT
>-|TRBJ1-1|TRBV4-1|-
CASSQDPVGQRMNTEAFF
TGCGCCAGCAGCCAAGATCCCGTCGGGCAGCGGATGAACACTGAAGCTTTCTTT
>-|TRBJ2-2|TRBV27|TRBD1
CASSLFGQGITGELFF
TGTGCCAGCAGTTTATTCGGACAGGGTATCACCGGGGAGCTGTTTTTT
>-|TRBJ1-6|TRBV6-4|-
CASSEDRHLNSPLHF
TGTGCCAGCAGTGAGGACAGACACCTAAATTCACCCCTCCACTTT
>-|TRBJ2-7|TRBV7-2|TRBD2
CASSLVPGTTPTKQYF
TGTGCCAGCAGCTTAGTCCCCGGGACTACTCCTACGAAACAGTACTTC
>-|TRBJ2-7|TRBV2|-
CACFPGPQRYEQYF
TGTGCCTGCTTCCCTGGGCCCCAGAGGTACGAGCAGTACTTC
>-|TRBJ1-4|TRBV7-6|-
CASSLSRGTNEKLFF
TGTGCCAGCAGCTTATCCAGGGGAACTAATGAAAAACTGTTTTTT
>-|TRBJ2-1|TRBV4-2|-
CASSYDQYNEQFF
TGTGCCAGCAGCTACGACCAATACAATGAGCAGTTCTTC